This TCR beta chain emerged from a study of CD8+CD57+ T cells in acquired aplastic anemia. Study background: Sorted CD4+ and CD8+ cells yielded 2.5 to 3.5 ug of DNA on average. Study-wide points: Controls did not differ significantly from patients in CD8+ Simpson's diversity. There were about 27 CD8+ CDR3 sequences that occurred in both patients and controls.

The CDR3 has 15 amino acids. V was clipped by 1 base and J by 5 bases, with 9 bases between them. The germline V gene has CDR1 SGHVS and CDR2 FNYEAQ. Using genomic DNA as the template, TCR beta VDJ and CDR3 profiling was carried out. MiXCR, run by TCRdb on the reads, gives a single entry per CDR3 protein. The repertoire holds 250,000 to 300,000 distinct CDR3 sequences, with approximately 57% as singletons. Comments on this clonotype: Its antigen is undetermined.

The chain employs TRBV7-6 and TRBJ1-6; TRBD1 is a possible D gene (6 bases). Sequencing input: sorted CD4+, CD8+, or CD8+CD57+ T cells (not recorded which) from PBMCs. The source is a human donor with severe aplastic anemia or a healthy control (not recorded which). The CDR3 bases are TGTGCCAGCAGCTTAGGGACAGACCATAATTCACCCCTCCACTTT. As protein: CASSLGTDHNSPLHF.